This TCR beta chain emerged from a study of T cell responses to AZD1222 COVID-19 vaccine. This table comes from immunoSEQ multiplex PCR, and its TCRdb copy is limited to in-frame clones, with some not included. The table lists more than 70,000 clones, approximately 90% of them singletons, with around 3.4% in the top ten. Note on this clone: The target antigen is unknown.

Study-wide results and caveats: AZD1222 recipients seropositive at baseline numbered only five or six. Receipt of two AZD1222 doses was followed by a rise in Spike-specific TCR breadth and depth.

The sequences come from peripheral blood, collected 28 days after the second AZD1222 dose. This clonotype was sampled from an adult who received the AZD1222 COVID-19 vaccine.

CDR3 sequence (DNA): TGTGCCAGCAGCGGGGGCGCCCCTCATGAAAAACTGTTTTTT. Translated: CASSGGAPHEKLFF. The chain recombines TRBV9 with TRBJ1-4, with D maybe TRBD1 (5 bases). CDR1 is SGDLS and CDR2 is YYNGEE in the germline V gene. V lost 3 bases and J lost 6, with 12 bases in between. CDR3 size: 14 residues.